A selection of T cell receptor beta chains follows, all from one sample in a study of Ad26.COV2.S vaccination and SARS-CoV-2 variants. Libraries were prepared by immunoSEQ multiplex PCR; TCRdb keeps only in-frame clonotypes and omits some of them. The profile shows about 350,000 clones, 92% of them singletons. This material consisted of peripheral blood, taken after recovery from COVID-19. All receptors derive from a human donor who had recovered from COVID-19. CDR3s include the opening cysteine and the closing phenylalanine or tryptophan. A D gene is named only where the DNA matches it firmly. Rows may omit the clone size; those that give it use once, few, many or a size class.

TRBV28	TRBJ1-5	-	TRBD1	TGTGCCAGCAGTTCCTCCGGACAGGGCAATCAGCCCCAGCATTTT	CASSSSGQGNQPQHF
TRBV7-2	TRBJ2-1	-	TRBD2	TGTGCCAGCAGCTTAGTGGGGGGGGACCACAATGAGCAGTTCTTC	CASSLVGGDHNEQFF
TRBV27	TRBJ1-6	-	TRBD1	TGTGCCAGCAGTTCTGACAGGGTATTCTCACCCCTCCACTTT	CASSSDRVFSPLHF
TRBV7-8	TRBJ2-3	once	-	TGTGCCAGCAGCTTAGCGATTCTGGGGTTCACAGATACGCAGTATTTT	CASSLAILGFTDTQYF
TRBV4-1	TRBJ1-5	-	-	TGCGCCAGCAGCCAAATTTTGGGGGCCGGAAGCAATCAGCCCCAGCATTTT	CASSQILGAGSNQPQHF
TRBV2	TRBJ2-3	-	TRBD2	TGTGCCAGCAGTGGCTTAGCGGGAGTCACAGATACGCAGTATTTT	CASSGLAGVTDTQYF
TRBV11-2	TRBJ2-2	-	-	TGTGCCAGCTCGAAGGCAAGGCATACCGGGGAGCTGTTTTTT	CASSKARHTGELFF
TRBV5-1	TRBJ2-1	-	TRBD2	TGCGCCAGCAGCTCCGATGGGAGGGTCGCGTCCTACAATGAGCAGTTCTTC	CASSSDGRVASYNEQFF
TRBV6-6	TRBJ1-2	-	-	TGTGCCAGCAGTTACTCGGTTATAAGCGGCTACACCTTC	CASSYSVISGYTF
TRBV20-1	TRBJ1-2	-	-	TGCAGTGCTAGGGGCGGGGATGGCTACACCTTC	CSARGGDGYTF
TRBV29-1	TRBJ1-1	few	-	TGCAGCGTTGACTACCCCTTTGGTCCTGAAGCTTTCTTT	CSVDYPFGPEAFF
TRBV4-1	TRBJ2-7	-	-	TGCGCCAGCAGCCAAGAGGGAGTAAACTACGAGCAGTACTTC	CASSQEGVNYEQYF
TRBV11-3	TRBJ2-1	-	TRBD1	TGTGCCAGCAGCCTAAATGCAGGGGGAAATGAGCAGTTCTTC	CASSLNAGGNEQFF
TRBV7-9	TRBJ2-5	-	TRBD1	TGTGCCAGCAGCCTCCCGGACAGGGGGCGACCCGAGACCCAGTACTTC	CASSLPDRGRPETQYF
TRBV7-2	TRBJ1-1	-	-	TGTGCCAGCAGCCAAGAGGGGGGCCACACTGAAGCTTTCTTT	CASSQEGGHTEAFF
TRBV7-9	TRBJ1-2	-	-	TGTGCCAGCAGCTTAGCGGACAGATCGAACTATGGCTACACCTTC	CASSLADRSNYGYTF
TRBV28	TRBJ2-6	-	-	TGTGCCAGCAGGGCCAAAGGACGGGGGGCCTCTGGGGCCAACGTCCTGACTTTC	CASRAKGRGASGANVLTF
TRBV7-2	TRBJ1-1	once	-	TGTGCCAGCAGACTGACGCAGAACACTGAAGCTTTCTTT	CASRLTQNTEAFF
TRBV5-1	TRBJ1-4	-	-	TGCGCCAGCAGATTGACCCGGGACGGCATGAATGAAAAACTGTTTTTT	CASRLTRDGMNEKLFF
TRBV5-4	TRBJ2-3	-	TRBD2	TGTGCCAGCAGGTCCGGGACTAGTATATTAGATACGCAGTATTTT	CASRSGTSILDTQYF
TRBV7-9	TRBJ2-3	-	-	TGTGCCAGCAGCTTACTGACCTTTAGCACAGATACGCAGTATTTT	CASSLLTFSTDTQYF
TRBV11-2	TRBJ1-1	-	-	TGTGCCAGCAGCTATCTCTCGGGGGCTGAAGCTTTCTTT	CASSYLSGAEAFF
TRBV2	TRBJ2-7	-	-	TGTGCCAGCAGTGAAGTGCGGATTACCTACGAGCAGTACTTC	CASSEVRITYEQYF
TRBV28	TRBJ2-3	-	-	TGTGCCAGCATATCCGTAAGCAGAGATACGCAGTATTTT	CASISVSRDTQYF
TRBV5-1	TRBJ2-7	-	TRBD1	TGCGCCAGCAGCAGGCAGACAGGGGCCTACGAGCAGTACTTC	CASSRQTGAYEQYF
TRBV29-1	TRBJ2-4	-	-	TGCAGCGTTAGGCCCGGGAACATTCAGTACTTC	CSVRPGNIQYF
TRBV11-2	TRBJ2-7	-	-	TGTGCCAGCAGCTTAGGGGCGGGGAGCACCTACGAGCAGTACTTC	CASSLGAGSTYEQYF
TRBV5-6	TRBJ1-1	-	-	TGTGCCAGCAGCTTTTATAGGGACAAGAACACTGAAGCTTTCTTT	CASSFYRDKNTEAFF